Only a few counts were recorded for the clone carrying this T cell receptor beta chain. These data belong to a study of T-cell memory formation after mild COVID-19. TCRdb reprocessed the 5' RACE reads with MiXCR, giving one entry per CDR3 protein. The table shows fewer than 400,000 distinct CDR3 sequences, with 15% to 20% occurring only once. In germline, CDR1 is KGHSH, CDR2 LQKENI. V was shortened by 3 bases and J by 8 bases, with 17 bases between the two germline ends. The CDR3 is 14 residues long. This sequence joins TRBV18 and TRBJ2-7; D perhaps matches TRBD1 (6 bases). The sequencing input was PBMCs or a T cell subset sorted from them (not recorded which). The TCR originated in a man aged 18 to 29 who had mild COVID-19 (a few samples of this study predate the infection). Cell type and time point are not known. CDR3 protein: CASSPVNRVRKQYF. The CDR3 DNA follows: TGTGCCAGCTCACCCGTCAACAGGGTAAGGAAGCAGTACTTC.